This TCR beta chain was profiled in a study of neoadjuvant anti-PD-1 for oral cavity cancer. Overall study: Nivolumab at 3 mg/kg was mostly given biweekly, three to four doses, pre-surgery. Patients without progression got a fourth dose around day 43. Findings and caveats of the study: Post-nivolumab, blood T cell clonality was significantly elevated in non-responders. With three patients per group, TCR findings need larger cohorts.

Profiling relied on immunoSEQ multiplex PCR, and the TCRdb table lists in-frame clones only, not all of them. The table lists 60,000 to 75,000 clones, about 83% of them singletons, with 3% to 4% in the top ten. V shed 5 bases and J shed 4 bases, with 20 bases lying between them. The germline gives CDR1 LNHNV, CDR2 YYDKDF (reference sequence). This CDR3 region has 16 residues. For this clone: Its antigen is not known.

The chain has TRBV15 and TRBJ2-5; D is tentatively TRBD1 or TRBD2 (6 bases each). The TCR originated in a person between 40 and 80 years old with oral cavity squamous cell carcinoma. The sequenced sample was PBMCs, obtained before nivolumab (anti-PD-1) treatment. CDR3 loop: CATSRTNEGGRETQYF. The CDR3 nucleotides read TGTGCCACCAGCCGCACAAACGAGGGGGGTCGAGAGACCCAGTACTTC. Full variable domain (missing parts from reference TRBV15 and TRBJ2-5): DAMVIQNPRYQVTQFGKPVTLSCSQTLNHNVMYWYQQKSSQAPKLLFHYYDKDFNNEADTPDNFQSRRPNTSFCFLDIRSPGLGDTAMYLCATSRTNEGGRETQYFGPGTRLLVL.